This T cell receptor beta chain was identified during a study of T cells after yellow fever vaccination. Study summary: Researchers used SMART-Seq v4 Ultra Low Input to prepare fractions that had low cell numbers.

UMIs were added to TCR cDNA along with a universal primer site when it was made by 5'RACE template switching. TCRdb itself ran the 5' RACE reads through MiXCR, one entry per CDR3 protein. In the table there are about 120,000 distinct CDR3 sequences, 8% to 9.5% of which are singletons. Germline V CDR1 and CDR2: SGHVS, FQNEAQ. This CDR3 region has 14 residues. The trim removed 8 bases at V and 1 base at J, leaving 5 bases unmatched. This clonotype was counted a few times. Antigen specificity is unknown. Study-wide points: Though it reached lower strength, the secondary response hit its peak faster, day 5 versus 15. Subsequent booster samples again held most clones from primary vaccination (nearly 98% CD4, just under 90% CD8).

V usage is TRBV7-8 and J usage is TRBJ1-1; TRBD1 matches 9 bases. The TCR was taken from a young man who received the YFV17D yellow fever vaccine. The sequences come from CD8+ T cells sorted from PBMCs, collected 45 days after the yellow fever booster vaccination. Here the CDR3 DNA reads TGTGCCAGCGAGAGGGGACAGGGGAACACTGAAGCTTTCTTT. Translated: CASERGQGNTEAFF.